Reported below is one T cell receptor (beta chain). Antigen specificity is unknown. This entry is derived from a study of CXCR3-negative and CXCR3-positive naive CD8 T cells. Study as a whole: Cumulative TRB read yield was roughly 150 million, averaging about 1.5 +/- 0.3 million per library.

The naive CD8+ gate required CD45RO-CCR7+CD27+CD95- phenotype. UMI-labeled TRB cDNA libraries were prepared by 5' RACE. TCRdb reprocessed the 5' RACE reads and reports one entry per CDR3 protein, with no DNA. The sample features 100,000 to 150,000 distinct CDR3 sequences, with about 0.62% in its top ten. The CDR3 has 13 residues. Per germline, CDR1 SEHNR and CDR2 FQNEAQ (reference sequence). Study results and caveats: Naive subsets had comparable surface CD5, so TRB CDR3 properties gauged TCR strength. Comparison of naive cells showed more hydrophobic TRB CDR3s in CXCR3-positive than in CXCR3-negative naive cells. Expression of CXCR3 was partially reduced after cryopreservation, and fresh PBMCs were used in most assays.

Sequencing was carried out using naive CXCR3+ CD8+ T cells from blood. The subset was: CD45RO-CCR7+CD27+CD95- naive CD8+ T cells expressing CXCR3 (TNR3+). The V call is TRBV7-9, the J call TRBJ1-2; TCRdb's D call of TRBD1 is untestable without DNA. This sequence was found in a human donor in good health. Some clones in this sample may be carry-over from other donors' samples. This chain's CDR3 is CASSGGGNYGYTF.